Below, 27 T cell receptor beta chains from the same sample are listed, as sequenced in a study of T cells after yellow fever vaccination. TCRdb re-called the 5' RACE reads through MiXCR, storing one row per CDR3 protein. The profile shows some 200,000 distinct CDR3 sequences, around 10% of them singletons. This sample comprised CD8+ T cells sorted from PBMCs, obtained 15 days after the yellow fever booster vaccination. These receptors were taken from a man younger than 30 who received the YFV17D yellow fever vaccine.

This clonotype was recorded a few times. The rearrangement uses TRBV6-2 or TRBV6-3 and TRBJ2-3; TRBD2 is a possible D gene (6 bases). Germline lookup yields CDR1 MNHEY and CDR2 SVGEGT. This CDR3 is built from 15 residues. V lost 6 bases and J 3 bases, leaving 16 bases between the germline ends. The CDR3 is CASSPFVGGTDTQYF. CDR3 nucleotide sequence: TGTGCCAGCAGCCCTTTTGTGGGGGGAACAGATACGCAGTATTTT.

The CDR3 sequence: CASSLSGQGAHEQYV. The CDR3 DNA reads TGTGCTAGCAGCTTAAGCGGACAGGGGGCGCACGAGCAGTACGTC. This chain connects TRBV7-7 to TRBJ2-7, with TRBD1 matching 11 bases. This CDR3 comprises 15 residues. Germline V lookup: CDR1 SSHAT, CDR2 FNYEAQ (reference sequence).

In DNA form, the CDR3 reads TGTGCCAGCAGTTTCGAGACAGGGTACAATGAGCAGTTCTTC. The encoded protein is CASSFETGYNEQFF. The chain combines TRBV12-3 or TRBV12-4 with TRBJ2-1, with 7 nucleotides matching TRBD1. V gave up 3 bases and J gave up 4 bases; unmatched junction bases: 3. The CDR3 covers 14 residues.

This clonotype has more than one count but fewer than ten. At one end, the junction sequence differs from germline, possibly due to a read error. The chain recombines TRBV4-2 with TRBJ2-5, with 9 nucleotides matching TRBD2. The CDR3 contains 15 residues. Germline V gives CDR1 LGHNA, CDR2 YNFKEQ. Written as DNA, the CDR3 is TGTGCCAGCAGCGAAGAAGCGGGGGGTAGGGAGACCCAGTACTTC. Translated, it gives CASSEEAGGRETQYF.

The chain links TRBV2 to TRBJ2-1, with a weak D call TRBD2 (6 bases). The CDR3 has 15 residues. V lost 6 bases and J 2 bases, leaving 14 bases between the germline ends. Germline-derived CDR1 and CDR2 are SNHLY and FYNNEI. The CDR3 coding sequence is TGTGCCAGCAGGGAGGGGCAGGACCCCTACAATGAGCAGTTCTTC. Translated: CASREGQDPYNEQFF.

This chain connects TRBV29-1 to TRBJ1-1; D is ambiguous. The V end lost 7 bases, the J end lost 3 bases, and 9 bases lay between the germline ends. CDR3 size: 11 residues. Germline values: CDR1 SQVTM, CDR2 ANQGSEA. The CDR3 protein is CSAVVDTEAFF. CDR3 nucleotide sequence: TGCAGCGCCGTGGTGGACACTGAAGCTTTCTTT.

This clonotype was seen more than once but under ten times. The V call is TRBV28, the J call TRBJ2-7; 9 nucleotides agree with TRBD1. Germline CDR1 is MDHEN and CDR2 is SYDVKM. Trimming cost V 5 bases and J 4 bases; bases outside gene matches: 3. The CDR3 is 13 amino acids. CDR3 sequence (DNA): TGTGCCAGCAGTGGGGACAGGGTGTACGAGCAGTACGTC. Protein: CASSGDRVYEQYV.

This clonotype came up many times. The chain couples TRBV12-3 or TRBV12-4 to TRBJ2-2, with D unclear. V dropped 6 bases and J dropped 6 bases, with 11 bases sitting between them. The CDR3 has 13 amino acids. CDR3 sequence: CASSQGVAGELFF. In DNA form, the CDR3 reads TGTGCCAGCAGCCAAGGCGTTGCCGGGGAGCTGTTTTTT.

In this sample, this clonotype turned up a few times. The rearrangement links TRBV20-1 to TRBJ1-5; 8 bases line up with TRBD1. After removal of 4 bases from V and 2 bases from J, the junction contained 7 bases not matched to a gene. The germline CDR1 and CDR2 sequences are DFQATT and SNEGSKA (reference sequence). The CDR3 totals 15 residues. The CDR3 loop is CSATRTGQGNQPQHF. Here the CDR3 DNA reads TGCAGTGCTACCCGGACAGGGCAAGGCAATCAGCCCCAGCATTTT.

The table lists this clonotype with a few counts. The rearrangement uses TRBV7-8 and TRBJ2-1; maybe TRBD2 (7 bases). The V end was cut by 2 bases, the J end by 5 bases, with 19 bases between. This CDR3 has 17 residues. In germline, CDR1 is SGHVS, CDR2 FQNEAQ. For the CDR3, the DNA is TGTGCCAGCAGCTTACGATGGGGGCGGGGGCCGGACAATGAGCAGTTCTTC. Translation: CASSLRWGRGPDNEQFF. Complete variable domain (other parts from reference TRBV7-8 and TRBJ2-1): GAGVSQSPRYKVAKRGQDVALRCDPISGHVSLFWYQQALGQGPEFLTYFQNEAQLDKSGLPSDRFFAERPEGSVSTLKIQRTQQEDSAVYLCASSLRWGRGPDNEQFFGPGTRLTVL.

The chain carries TRBV30 and TRBJ2-7; D is ambiguous. The CDR3 is 13 residues long. CDR1 GTSNPN and CDR2 SVGIG come from the germline V gene (reference sequence). Trimming cost V 2 bases and J 2 bases, with 10 bases left between them. The CDR3 coding sequence is TGTGCCTGGAGTAATACAAGGGCCTACGAGCAGTACTTC. The encoded protein is CAWSNTRAYEQYF. Based on the CDR3 plus reference TRBV30 and TRBJ2-7, the full variable domain is SQTIHQWPATLVQPVGSPLSLECTVEGTSNPNLYWYRQAAGRGLQLLFYSVGIGQISSEVPQNLSASRPQDRQFILSSKKLLLSDSGFYLCAWSNTRAYEQYFGPGTRLTVT.

This clonotype was seen a few times. This chain links TRBV27 with TRBJ1-6, with 10 positions matching TRBD1. Germline loops: CDR1 MNHEY, CDR2 SMNVEV (reference sequence). The CDR3 runs to 19 residues. The trim removed 2 bases at V and 2 bases at J, leaving 9 bases unmatched. DNA of the CDR3: TGTGCCAGCAGTTTAAAAGTGTCGGGACAGGGGACCTATAATTCACCCCTCCACTTT. Translating gives CASSLKVSGQGTYNSPLHF.

This clonotype has just a few counts. The CDR3 spells CASSVDLAGVGSTDTQYF. The CDR3 DNA reads as TGTGCCAGCAGCGTAGACCTAGCGGGGGTCGGTAGCACAGATACGCAGTATTTT. This chain connects TRBV9 to TRBJ2-3; TRBD2 agrees at 10 bases. Germline V gives CDR1 SGDLS, CDR2 YYNGEE. V was pared by 0 bases and J by 0 bases, with 7 bases of the junction left unmatched. This CDR3 comprises 18 residues.

This clonotype was detected a few times. The rearrangement uses TRBV19 and TRBJ2-1; a possible D gene is TRBD2 (5 bases). Trimming left V 5 bases short and J 0 bases short, with 11 bases between. Germline CDR1 and CDR2: LNHDA and SQIVND (reference sequence). CDR3 length equals 15 residues. CDR3 nucleotide sequence: TGTGCCAGTAGTTTCAGCGGTAGCTCCTACAATGAGCAGTTCTTC. This encodes CASSFSGSSYNEQFF.

This clonotype was observed many times. The chain employs TRBV5-1 and TRBJ2-1; TRBD1 matches at 9 bases. The CDR3 contains 17 residues. Germline assignment: CDR1 SGHRS and CDR2 YFSETQ. With 4 bases clipped from V and 0 bases from J, the junction kept 8 bases outside the gene matches. This chain's CDR3 is CASSRDREGSSYNEQFF. CDR3 bases: TGCGCCAGCAGCAGGGACAGGGAAGGGAGCTCCTACAATGAGCAGTTCTTC.

This clonotype was observed a few times. This chain uses TRBV4-1 with TRBJ2-7, with TRBD1 identical over 10 bases. The CDR3 is 15 amino acids. V dropped 5 bases and J dropped 2; count of bases not matched to a gene: 6. Germline CDR1 is MGHRA and CDR2 is YSYEKL. The CDR3 sequence: CASSETGTGAYEQYF. CDR3 coding DNA: TGCGCCAGCAGCGAAACCGGGACAGGGGCCTACGAGCAGTACTTC.

The chain has TRBV12-3 or TRBV12-4 and TRBJ1-5; no clear D. The ends were cut back, 2 bases at V and 4 bases at J, with 12 bases in the middle. CDR3 length equals 15 residues. The CDR3 DNA sequence: TGTGCCAGCAGTTTACTTACGGCGGGGAATCAGCCCCAGCATTTT. Its translation: CASSLLTAGNQPQHF.

This sequence joins TRBV7-9 and TRBJ1-4, with D unresolved. Germline V gene data show CDR1 as SEHNR and CDR2 as FQNEAQ (reference sequence). The CDR3 contains 12 residues. V shed 7 bases and J shed 8 bases, with 11 bases lying between them. CDR3 amino acids: CASNVLHEKLFF. CDR3 DNA: TGTGCCAGCAATGTATTACACGAAAAACTGTTTTTT.

This clonotype was observed a few times. The genes are TRBV5-1 and TRBJ2-7; D is possibly TRBD2 (5 bases). Germline loops: CDR1 SGHRS, CDR2 YFSETQ. V lost 0 bases and J 5 bases, leaving 12 bases between the germline ends. The CDR3 length is 14 residues. CDR3 nucleotides: TGCGCCAGCAGCTTGGTCGAGGGTATCAACGAGCAGTACTTC. This encodes CASSLVEGINEQYF.

There are a few counts of this clonotype. The V call is TRBV12-3 or TRBV12-4, the J call TRBJ2-1; D remains unclear. V was cut by 5 bases and J by 8 bases, with 16 bases left in between. The CDR3 is 14 amino acids. CDR3 loop: CASSLLSYGDEQFF. The CDR3 nucleotides read TGTGCCAGCAGTCTCCTCTCTTATGGGGATGAGCAGTTCTTC.

This clonotype has just a few counts. The chain couples TRBV6-5 to TRBJ2-1, with no clear D. In germline, CDR1 is MNHEY, CDR2 SVGAGI. The CDR3 is 11 amino acids. V was pared by 2 bases and J by 8 bases, with 4 bases between. CDR3 in DNA: TGTGCCAGCAGTTACAAACATGAGCAGTTCTTC. It is translated as CASSYKHEQFF.

The chain uses TRBV6-2 or TRBV6-3 and TRBJ2-2; the D is unclear. Trimming took 2 bases from V and 4 from J, leaving 8 bases between them. This CDR3 comprises 14 residues. The germline CDR1 and CDR2 sequences are MNHEY and SVGEGT. CDR3 protein: CASSYGVVTGELFF. The CDR3 region has the DNA TGTGCCAGCAGTTACGGGGTCGTCACCGGGGAGCTGTTTTTT.

J is TRBJ2-2 and V is TRBV19; 9 bases match TRBD1. V lost 4 bases, J lost 0 bases, and 18 bases stayed unmatched. The CDR3 spans 21 residues. Germline V lookup: CDR1 LNHDA, CDR2 SQIVND (reference sequence). CDR3 nucleotides: TGTGCCAGTAGTACCAGCTTTTCTAGACAGGGGGATCCATCGAACACCGGGGAGCTGTTTTTT. Protein product: CASSTSFSRQGDPSNTGELFF.

This chain links TRBV5-1 with TRBJ2-7; 11 nucleotides line up with TRBD2. After removal of 6 bases from V and 2 bases from J, the junction contained 4 bases not matched to a gene. Germline assignment: CDR1 SGHRS and CDR2 YFSETQ. The CDR3 covers 14 residues. CDR3 region: CASKLAGAPYEQYF. For the CDR3, the DNA is TGCGCCAGCAAACTAGCGGGGGCACCCTACGAGCAGTACTTC.

This clonotype has at least ten counts. The genes are TRBV7-2 and TRBJ2-4; 8 nucleotides match TRBD2. This CDR3 comprises 16 residues. Germline V gene sequence: CDR1 SGHTA, CDR2 FQGNSA. Trimming cost V 5 bases and J 3 bases; bases outside gene matches: 9. CDR3 loop: CASSPRGGRGKNIQYF. CDR3 sequence (DNA): TGTGCCAGCAGCCCCCGGGGGGGCCGTGGCAAAAACATTCAGTACTTC.

The chain couples TRBV6-1 to TRBJ2-7; a weak D match, TRBD1 (6 bases). This CDR3 has 12 amino acids. V gave up 4 bases and J gave up 7 bases, with 11 bases separating them. Germline assignment: CDR1 MNHNS and CDR2 SASEGT. In nucleotides, the CDR3 is TGTGCCAGCAGTGTGTGGGGGCAAGAGCAGTACGTC. It codes for CASSVWGQEQYV.

The chain is built from TRBV7-9 and TRBJ2-3, with 8 positions matching TRBD2. J gave up 6 bases and V 2 bases, and 10 bases lay outside the gene matches. Germline CDR1 and CDR2: SEHNR and FQNEAQ (reference sequence). The CDR3 is made up of 16 amino acids. CDR3 DNA sequence: TGTGCCAGCAGCTTACCCCCGGGGGGGCGACCGGATACGCAGTATTTT. Translation gives CASSLPPGGRPDTQYF.